This is a list of T cell receptor beta chains from one sample in a study of blood T cell repertoires in COVID-19. Sequencing was performed with immunoSEQ multiplex PCR; in TCRdb, only in-frame clones are kept and a portion is missing. This table holds around 50,000 clones, roughly 87% found once. The specimen sequenced was peripheral blood. These receptors originate from a woman aged 80 or over with COVID-19, enrolled during active disease. Both conserved end residues are part of each CDR3. The D gene is left open where the match is weak. The size entry is marked missing in some rows and otherwise reads once, few, many or a size class.

J	size	V	D	DNA	CDR3
TRBJ1-4	-	TRBV28	TRBD1	TGTGCCAGCAGTTTTCCCACAGGGGCGGGTAATGAAAAACTGTTTTTT	CASSFPTGAGNEKLFF
TRBJ1-1	-	TRBV5-1	-	TGCGCCAGCAGGGCGGGGGGGTGGAATGCTGAAGCTTTCTTT	CASRAGGWNAEAFF
TRBJ2-3	-	TRBV19	-	TGTGCCAGTAGTCTGTCCGGGGTTACTTGGACAGATACGCAGTATTTT	CASSLSGVTWTDTQYF
TRBJ2-7	-	TRBV3-1/TRBV3-2	TRBD1	TGTGCCAGCAGCCCTGGGACAGGGGTGTACTTC	CASSPGTGVYF
TRBJ2-7	-	TRBV9	TRBD2	TGTGCCAGCAGCCCCCCCAGAGCGGGGACTTCCTACGAGCAGTACTTC	CASSPPRAGTSYEQYF
TRBJ1-2	-	TRBV30	-	TGTGCCTGGAGTGCCCACCTACGGGGGGCGAACTATGGCTACACCTTC	CAWSAHLRGANYGYTF
TRBJ1-1	-	TRBV15	-	TGTGCCACCAGCAGAGGAGGCGGCATGAACACTGAAGCTTTCTTT	CATSRGGGMNTEAFF
TRBJ1-5	-	TRBV6-5	-	TGTGCCAGCAGTTACGAGGGCAGTAGCAATCAGCCCCAGCATTTT	CASSYEGSSNQPQHF
TRBJ1-6	-	TRBV7-2	-	TGTGCCAGCAGCTTAAACAGGAATTCACCCCTCCACTTT	CASSLNRNSPLHF
TRBJ2-5	-	TRBV7-2	-	TGTGCCAGCAGCTTATCCCAGGGCTGGGAGACCCAGTACTTC	CASSLSQGWETQYF
TRBJ2-3	-	TRBV6-4	TRBD1	TGTGCCAGCAGTGGGACCTGGGGGACAGGGTTGAACACAGATACGCAGTATTTT	CASSGTWGTGLNTDTQYF
TRBJ1-1	-	TRBV2	-	TGTGCCAGCACTATGAAAGCCCCGGAGTGGAACACTGAAGCTTTCTTT	CASTMKAPEWNTEAFF
TRBJ2-7	-	TRBV19	TRBD1	TGTGCCAGTAGCCGACAGGGCGAGCAGTACTTC	CASSRQGEQYF
TRBJ1-1	-	TRBV11-2	-	TGTGCCAGCAGCTTAGAGGGGGGGACTGAAGCTTTCTTT	CASSLEGGTEAFF
TRBJ2-3	-	TRBV18	TRBD1	TGTGCCAGCTCACCTAGGACAGGGGGGACAACAAATACGCAGTATTTT	CASSPRTGGTTNTQYF
TRBJ1-1	-	TRBV18	-	TGTGCCAGCTCACCACTACCGGATCGGAGCACTGAAGCTTTCTTT	CASSPLPDRSTEAFF
TRBJ1-4	-	TRBV19	-	TGTGCCAGTAGTATCTCACGGAGCTTTGCAACTAATGAAAAACTGTTTTTT	CASSISRSFATNEKLFF
TRBJ2-7	-	TRBV25-1	-	TGTGCCAGCGCTAAGAGGGGGATGTCCTACGAGCAGTACTTC	CASAKRGMSYEQYF
TRBJ1-2	once	TRBV30	TRBD1	TGTGCCTGGAGTCGTACAGGGGGTGGAGGCTACACCTTC	CAWSRTGGGGYTF
TRBJ1-4	-	TRBV29-1	TRBD1	TGCAGCGTTGGACAGGGGAGAGGTGAAAAACTGTTTTTT	CSVGQGRGEKLFF
TRBJ2-7	-	TRBV6-5	TRBD2	TGTGCCAGCAGCGAGACTAGCGGGAATCCCAACGAGCAGTACTTC	CASSETSGNPNEQYF
TRBJ2-2	-	TRBV7-8	TRBD1	TGTGCCAGCACCCAGGGACAGCCTTCGAGCACCGGGGAGCTGTTTTTT	CASTQGQPSSTGELFF
TRBJ2-5	-	TRBV3-1/TRBV3-2	TRBD1	TGTGCCAGCAGCTACTGGGACAGGGGAGACGGGACCCAGTACTTC	CASSYWDRGDGTQYF
TRBJ2-3	-	TRBV7-9	-	TGTGCCAGCAGCCCAACACCCCAACGAGATACGCAGTATTTT	CASSPTPQRDTQYF